This entry describes one T cell receptor (beta chain). This entry is derived from a study of blood T cell repertoires in COVID-19. The data were produced by immunoSEQ multiplex PCR, yet TCRdb's version contains in-frame clones alone and is incomplete. This sample carries approximately 210,000 clones, 80% to 90% of them seen once, and the ten largest clones take approximately 5%. The CDR3 is 14 amino acids. Trimming took 0 bases from V and 3 from J, leaving 8 bases between them. Germline lookup yields CDR1 SGHDN and CDR2 FVKESK. This rearrangement joins TRBV14 to TRBJ1-2, with a possible D match to TRBD1 (5 bases). The clonotype was recovered from a woman between 65 and 79 years old with active or convalescent COVID-19. Sequenced material: peripheral blood. The CDR3 is CASSQDWGDYGYTF. CDR3 nucleotide sequence: TGTGCCAGCAGCCAAGATTGGGGGGACTATGGCTACACCTTC.